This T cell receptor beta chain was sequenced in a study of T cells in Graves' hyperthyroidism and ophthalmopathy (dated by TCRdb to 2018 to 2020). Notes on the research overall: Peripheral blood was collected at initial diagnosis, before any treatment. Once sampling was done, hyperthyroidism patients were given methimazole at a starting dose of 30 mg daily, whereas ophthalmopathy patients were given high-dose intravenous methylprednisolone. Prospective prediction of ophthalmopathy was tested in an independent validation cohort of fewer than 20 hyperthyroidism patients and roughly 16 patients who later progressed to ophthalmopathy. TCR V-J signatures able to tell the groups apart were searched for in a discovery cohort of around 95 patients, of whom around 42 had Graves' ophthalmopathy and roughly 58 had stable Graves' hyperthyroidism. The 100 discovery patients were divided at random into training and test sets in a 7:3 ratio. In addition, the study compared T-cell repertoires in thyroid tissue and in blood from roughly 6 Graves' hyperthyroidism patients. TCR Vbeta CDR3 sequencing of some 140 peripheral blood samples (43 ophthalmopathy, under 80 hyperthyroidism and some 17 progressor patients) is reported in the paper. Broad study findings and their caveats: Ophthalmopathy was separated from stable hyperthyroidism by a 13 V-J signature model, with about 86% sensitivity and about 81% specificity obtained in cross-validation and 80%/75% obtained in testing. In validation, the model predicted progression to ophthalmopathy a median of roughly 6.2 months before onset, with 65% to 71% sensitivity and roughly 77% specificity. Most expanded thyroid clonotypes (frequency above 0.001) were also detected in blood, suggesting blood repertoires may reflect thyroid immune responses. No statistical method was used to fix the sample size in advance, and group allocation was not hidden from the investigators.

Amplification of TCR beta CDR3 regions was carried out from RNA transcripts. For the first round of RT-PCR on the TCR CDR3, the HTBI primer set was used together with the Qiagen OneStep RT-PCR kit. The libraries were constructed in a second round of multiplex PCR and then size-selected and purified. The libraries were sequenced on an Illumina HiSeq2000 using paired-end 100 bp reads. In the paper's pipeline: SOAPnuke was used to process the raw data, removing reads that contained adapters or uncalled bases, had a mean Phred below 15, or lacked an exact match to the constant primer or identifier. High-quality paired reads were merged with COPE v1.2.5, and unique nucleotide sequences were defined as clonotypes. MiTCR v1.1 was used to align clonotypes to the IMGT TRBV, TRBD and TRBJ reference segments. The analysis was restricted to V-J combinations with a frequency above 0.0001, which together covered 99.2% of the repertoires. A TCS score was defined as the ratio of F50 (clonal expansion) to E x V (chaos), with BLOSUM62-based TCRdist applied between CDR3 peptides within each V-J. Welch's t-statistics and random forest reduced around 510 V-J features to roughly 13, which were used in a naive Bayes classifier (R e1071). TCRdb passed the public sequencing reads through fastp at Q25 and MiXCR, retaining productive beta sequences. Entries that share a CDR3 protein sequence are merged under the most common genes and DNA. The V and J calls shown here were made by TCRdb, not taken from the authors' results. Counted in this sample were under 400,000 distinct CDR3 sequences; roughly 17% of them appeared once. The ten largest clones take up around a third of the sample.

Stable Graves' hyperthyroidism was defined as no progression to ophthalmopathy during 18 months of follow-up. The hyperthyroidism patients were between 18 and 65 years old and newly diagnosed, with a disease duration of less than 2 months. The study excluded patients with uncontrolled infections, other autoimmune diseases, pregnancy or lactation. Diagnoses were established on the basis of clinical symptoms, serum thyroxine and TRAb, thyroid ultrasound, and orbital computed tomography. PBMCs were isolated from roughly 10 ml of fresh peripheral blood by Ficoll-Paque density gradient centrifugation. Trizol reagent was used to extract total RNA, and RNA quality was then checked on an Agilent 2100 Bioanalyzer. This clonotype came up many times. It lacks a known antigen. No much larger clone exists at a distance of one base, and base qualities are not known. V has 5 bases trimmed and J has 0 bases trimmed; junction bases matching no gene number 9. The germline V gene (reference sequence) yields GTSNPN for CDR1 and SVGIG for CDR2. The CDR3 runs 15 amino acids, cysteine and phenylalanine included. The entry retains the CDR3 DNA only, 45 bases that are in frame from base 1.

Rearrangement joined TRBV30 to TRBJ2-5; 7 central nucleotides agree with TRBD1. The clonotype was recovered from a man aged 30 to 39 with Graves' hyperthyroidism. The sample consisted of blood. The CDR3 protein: CAWARGWGYQETQYF. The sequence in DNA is TGTGCCTGGGCCAGGGGGTGGGGATACCAAGAGACCCAGTACTTC.